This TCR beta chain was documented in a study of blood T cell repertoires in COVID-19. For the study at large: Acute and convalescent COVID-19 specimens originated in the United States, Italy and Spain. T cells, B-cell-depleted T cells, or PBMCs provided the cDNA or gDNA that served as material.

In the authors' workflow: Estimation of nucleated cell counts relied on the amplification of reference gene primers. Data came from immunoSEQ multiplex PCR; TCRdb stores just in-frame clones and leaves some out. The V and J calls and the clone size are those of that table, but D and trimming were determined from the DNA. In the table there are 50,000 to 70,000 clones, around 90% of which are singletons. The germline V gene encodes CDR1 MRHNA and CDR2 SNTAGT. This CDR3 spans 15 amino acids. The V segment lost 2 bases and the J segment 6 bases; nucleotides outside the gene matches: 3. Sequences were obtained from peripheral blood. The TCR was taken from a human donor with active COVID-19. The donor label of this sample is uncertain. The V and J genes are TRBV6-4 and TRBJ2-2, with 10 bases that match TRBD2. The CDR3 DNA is TGTGCCAGCAGTGACGAGCGGGAGGGCTCCGGGGAGCTGTTTTTT. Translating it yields CASSDEREGSGELFF.